This TCR beta chain was documented in a study of T cell responses to AZD1222 COVID-19 vaccine. General study results and limits: Regions 160-218 and 743-854 dominated among vaccine-associated CD4 TCRs spanning spike.

CDR1 LNHNV and CDR2 YYDKDF come from the germline V gene (reference sequence). J gave up 3 bases and V 2 bases, and 3 bases lay outside the gene matches. The CDR3 runs to 15 residues. Only in-frame clones appear in the TCRdb table, and some are missing; sequencing was by immunoSEQ multiplex PCR. The profile shows about 180,000 clones, about 86% of them singletons. Second-dose intervals near 4 or 12 weeks were combined. A remark on this clone: As yet, its antigen is unknown.

The receptor was isolated from an adult who received the AZD1222 COVID-19 vaccine. The material sequenced was peripheral blood, taken 28 days after the second AZD1222 dose. The chain employs TRBV15 and TRBJ1-3; TRBD1 matches 8 bases. CDR3 in amino acids: CATSRTGGGGNTIYF. CDR3 DNA sequence: TGTGCCACCAGCAGAACAGGGGGAGGTGGAAACACCATATATTTT.